The rows below give T cell receptor beta chains drawn from one sample of a study of OX40 agonist ivuxolimab in advanced cancers. Some clones are missing from TCRdb's copy, which holds only in-frame ones; the method was immunoSEQ multiplex PCR. The sample lists over 55,000 clones, about 93% seen once, with more than 15% in the top ten. The sequencing here drew on CD4+ or CD8+ T cells sorted from blood, taken in a trial of the OX40 agonist ivuxolimab. These receptors were taken from an adult with an advanced solid tumor such as melanoma, head and neck, liver or kidney cancer. Both conserved end residues are part of each CDR3. D genes are given only for firm matches. Where a row states a size, it is once, few, many or the class of an expanded clone; other rows omit it.

D gene	J gene	V gene	clone size	CDR3 DNA	CDR3 protein
NA	TRBJ2-5	TRBV4-1	NA	TGCGCCAGCAGCCAGGCGGGGCTGCAAGAGACCCAGTACTTC	CASSQAGLQETQYF
TRBD1	TRBJ2-4	TRBV19	NA	TGTGCCAGTAGTATAGATTCCCACCCCCTACAGGGGATCTCGACCCTAGCCAAAAACATTCAGTACTTC	CASSIDSHPLQGISTLAKNIQYF
NA	TRBJ1-6	TRBV7-6	NA	TGTGCCAGCAGCCAAGGCGCCCATGCTAGATATAATTCACCCCTCCACTTT	CASSQGAHARYNSPLHF
TRBD2	TRBJ2-2	TRBV27	once	TGTGCCAGCACCCGATCTAGCGGGAGCGGTACCGGGGAGCTGTTTTTT	CASTRSSGSGTGELFF
TRBD2	TRBJ2-1	TRBV4-3	NA	TGCGCCAGCAGCCAACCGGGGGGCTACAATGAGCAGTTCTTC	CASSQPGGYNEQFF
NA	TRBJ2-5	TRBV7-2	NA	TGTGCCAGCAGCTTATTCGAAGACAGGCGGGGGGAGACCCAGTACTTC	CASSLFEDRRGETQYF
NA	TRBJ2-7	TRBV28	NA	TGTGCCAGCAGCCCTGCGACCATAGCTGCTGCCTACGAGCAGTACTTC	CASSPATIAAAYEQYF
TRBD1	TRBJ2-7	TRBV10-3	NA	TGTGCCATCAGTGTTTCTTCGGGACAGGTGAGCTACGAGCAGTACTTC	CAISVSSGQVSYEQYF
NA	TRBJ2-7	TRBV11-2	NA	TGTGCCAGCAGCCTGGGGGACGAGCAGTACTTC	CASSLGDEQYF
NA	TRBJ1-1	TRBV5-1	NA	TGCGCCAGCAGCTCTACAGGGCTGAACACTGAAGCTTTCTTT	CASSSTGLNTEAFF
TRBD1	TRBJ2-7	TRBV4-2	NA	TGTGCCAGCAGCCAAGATATTGGGGACAGGGGGCTCTACGAGCAGTACTTC	CASSQDIGDRGLYEQYF
NA	TRBJ1-4	TRBV29-1	NA	TGCAGCGTGACACCAGCAACTAATGAAAAACTGTTTTTT	CSVTPATNEKLFF
NA	TRBJ2-7	TRBV7-9	NA	TGTGCCAGCAGCCCCCCGACGTCCTACGAGCAGTACTTC	CASSPPTSYEQYF
NA	TRBJ2-1	TRBV6-4	NA	TGTGCCAGCAGTGACTCAGCGGTAAGCTCCTACAATGAGCAGTTCTTC	CASSDSAVSSYNEQFF
NA	TRBJ2-5	TRBV10-3	NA	TGTGCCGCACAGGGGGGGCTTCAAGAGACCCAGTACTTC	CAAQGGLQETQYF
NA	TRBJ2-7	TRBV11-2	NA	TGTGCCAGCAGCTTAGATCCTAGGGAGCAGTACTTC	CASSLDPREQYF